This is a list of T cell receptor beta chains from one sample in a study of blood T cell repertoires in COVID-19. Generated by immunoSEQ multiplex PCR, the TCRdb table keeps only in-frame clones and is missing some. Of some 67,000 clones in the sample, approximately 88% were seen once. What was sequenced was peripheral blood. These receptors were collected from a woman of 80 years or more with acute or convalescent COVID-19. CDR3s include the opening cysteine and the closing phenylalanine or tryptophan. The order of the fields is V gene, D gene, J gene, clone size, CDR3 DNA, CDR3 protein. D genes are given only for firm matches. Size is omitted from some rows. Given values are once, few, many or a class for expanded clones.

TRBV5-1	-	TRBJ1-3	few	TGCGCCAGCAGCTTATACTCTGGAAACACCATATATTTT	CASSLYSGNTIYF
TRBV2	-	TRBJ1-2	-	TGTGCCAGCAACCCCCAGGGGATGGGGCGCTACACCTTC	CASNPQGMGRYTF
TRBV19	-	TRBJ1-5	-	TGTGCCAGTACTAATCCCCAGGGAAGACAGCCCCAGCATTTT	CASTNPQGRQPQHF
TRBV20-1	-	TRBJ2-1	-	TGCAGTGCTAGTACTAGCTCTGTTGAGCAGTTCTTC	CSASTSSVEQFF
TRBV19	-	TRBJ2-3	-	TGTGCCAGTAGCTCACAAACCCGGGGCACAGATACGCAGTATTTT	CASSSQTRGTDTQYF
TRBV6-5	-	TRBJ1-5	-	TGTGCCAGCAGCGGACAGCTTAATCAGCCCCAGCATTTT	CASSGQLNQPQHF
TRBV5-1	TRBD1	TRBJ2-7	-	TGCGCCAGCAGCCCCGGGGACAGGGGCTACGAGCAGTACTTC	CASSPGDRGYEQYF
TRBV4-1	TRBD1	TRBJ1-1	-	TGCGCCAGCAGACAGATAGGGGGCCGCACTGAAGCTTTCTTT	CASRQIGGRTEAFF
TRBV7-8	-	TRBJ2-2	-	TGTGCCAGCAGCTTTCCGGGTCACACCGGGGAGCTGTTTTTT	CASSFPGHTGELFF
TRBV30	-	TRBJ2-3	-	TGTGCCTTAAGTGCGGGCGGCACAGATACGCAGTATTTT	CALSAGGTDTQYF
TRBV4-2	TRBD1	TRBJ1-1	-	TGTGCCAGCAGACAAGGACAGGGCGATGAAGCTTTCTTT	CASRQGQGDEAFF
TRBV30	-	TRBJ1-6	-	TGTGCCTGGAACGTCAGGGGTAATTCACCCCTCCACTTT	CAWNVRGNSPLHF
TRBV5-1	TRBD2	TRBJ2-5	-	TGCGCCAGCAGTACGGGACTCGGCGGGGGGGGCCCAACTTTGGGGACCCAGTACTTC	CASSTGLGGGGPTLGTQYF
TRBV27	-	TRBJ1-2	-	TGTGCCAGCAGTTTAAACAGAAAGAACCCCTATGGCTACACCTTC	CASSLNRKNPYGYTF
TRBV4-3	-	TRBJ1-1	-	TGCGCCAGCAGCCAGGGGCTCGTGGGCACTGAAGCTTTCTTT	CASSQGLVGTEAFF
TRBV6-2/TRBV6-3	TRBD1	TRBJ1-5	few	TGTGCCAGCAGTTATCAGACAGGGCGAAATCAGCCCCAGCATTTT	CASSYQTGRNQPQHF
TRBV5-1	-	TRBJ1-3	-	TGCGCCAGCAGCCAGGACTCTCCGGCGGACACCATATATTTT	CASSQDSPADTIYF